The clone carrying this T cell receptor beta chain was picked up a small number of times. The target antigen is unknown. This specimen comes from a study of T-cell memory formation after mild COVID-19. Points from the study as a whole: Clones that contracted from day 15 to 85 had balanced CD4/CD8; later expanders were CD4+ biased. Confirmation of SARS-CoV-2 specificity was lacking for second-wave clones peaking day 37. CD8+ contracting clones occupied EMRA, while CD4+ ones occupied mainly CM and EM.

MiXCR, applied by TCRdb to the 5' RACE reads, yields one record per CDR3 protein. The table shows about half a million distinct CDR3 sequences, with 15% to 20% occurring only once. The CDR3 runs 15 residues. J gave up 4 bases and V 6 bases, and 11 bases lay outside the gene matches. Sequenced: PBMCs or a T cell subset sorted from them (not recorded which). The gene calls are TRBV12-3 or TRBV12-4 and TRBJ1-2, with 7 bases aligning to TRBD1. This clonotype originated in an adult woman who had mild COVID-19 (a few samples of this study predate the infection). Cell type and time point are not known. Here the CDR3 DNA reads TGTGCCAGCAGCCTGGACCAGGGGGGACTCTATGGCTACACCTTC. Its translation is CASSLDQGGLYGYTF.